This is a list of T cell receptor beta chains from one sample in a study of T-cell reconstitution after alpha-beta-depleted transplantation in children. TCRdb re-analysed the PCR reads in MiXCR, keeping a single row per CDR3 protein. The table includes fewer than 550,000 distinct CDR3 sequences, about an eighth detected once. Sequenced here: PBMCs, mostly from graft donor cells, sampled 180 days after TCRalphabeta/CD19-depleted stem cell transplant. Source of these receptors: a female patient aged 2 to 10 who had a stem cell transplant for aplastic anemia, so the T cells may come from the graft donor. CDR3s include the opening cysteine and the closing phenylalanine or tryptophan. Fields, in order: J gene, V gene, clone size, CDR3 length, D gene, CDR3 protein, CDR3 DNA. A D gene is named only where the DNA matches it firmly. Clone size appears in some rows only: once, few, many, or a class for an expanded clone.

TRBJ1-1,TRBV5-1,.,12,.,CASSTEHTEAFF,TGCGCCAGCAGCACCGAACACACTGAAGCTTTCTTT
TRBJ2-3,TRBV7-2,few,12,TRBD2,CASSSGLATQYF,TGTGCCAGCAGCTCGGGACTAGCGACGCAGTATTTT
TRBJ1-4,TRBV4-1,few,15,.,CASVSGHGTNEKLFF,TGCGCCAGCGTCTCAGGGCACGGGACTAATGAAAAACTGTTTTTT
TRBJ2-3,TRBV7-8,few,19,TRBD2,CASRGVWTSFGRGGDTQYF,TGTGCCAGCAGGGGGGTGTGGACTAGCTTTGGGCGAGGTGGAGATACGCAGTATTTT
TRBJ2-7,TRBV20-1,few,16,TRBD1,CSAGPSGKGAVKEQYF,TGCAGTGCTGGGCCGAGTGGGAAGGGGGCAGTCAAAGAGCAGTACTTC
TRBJ2-1,TRBV24-1,many,16,TRBD1,CATSDQGAGTYNEQFF,TGTGCCACCAGTGATCAGGGGGCGGGAACCTACAATGAGCAGTTCTTC
TRBJ2-1,TRBV5-5,few,11,.,CASRLAYEQFF,TGTGCCAGCAGACTAGCCTATGAGCAGTTCTTC
TRBJ1-5,TRBV15,.,15,.,CATSRDRDNYQPQHF,TGTGCCACCAGCAGAGATAGGGACAACTATCAGCCCCAGCATTTT
TRBJ1-5,TRBV6-5,few,16,TRBD1,CASSRTGDGRNQPQHF,TGTGCCAGCAGTCGGACAGGGGACGGGCGCAATCAGCCCCAGCATTTT
TRBJ1-2,TRBV7-8,.,16,TRBD1,CASSSKGQAANYGYTF,TGTGCCAGCAGCTCCAAAGGACAGGCCGCTAACTATGGCTACACCTTC
TRBJ2-3,TRBV15,many,16,.,CATSREQAGWTDTQYF,TGTGCCACCAGCAGAGAGCAAGCGGGCTGGACAGATACGCAGTATTTT
TRBJ2-2,TRBV7-2,.,15,TRBD2,CASSLGLLNTGELFF,TGTGCCAGCAGCTTGGGACTACTGAACACCGGGGAGCTGTTTTTT
TRBJ2-1,TRBV7-8,.,17,TRBD2,CASSPPPGLAANNEQFF,TGTGCCAGCAGCCCCCCTCCAGGACTAGCGGCTAACAATGAGCAGTTCTTC
TRBJ2-1,TRBV15,many,17,.,CATSSQMTVRPYNEQFF,TGTGCCACCAGCAGCCAAATGACAGTCCGGCCCTACAATGAGCAGTTCTTC
TRBJ1-1,TRBV29-1,many,14,.,CSVTISTANTEAFF,TGCAGCGTGACAATTTCGACAGCGAACACTGAAGCTTTCTTT
TRBJ2-5,TRBV20-1,many,13,.,CSAQRTAEETQYF,TGCAGTGCCCAACGGACAGCAGAAGAGACCCAGTACTTC
TRBJ1-2,TRBV15,many,13,.,CATSEDRNYGYTF,TGTGCCACCAGCGAAGACAGAAATTATGGCTACACCTTC
TRBJ2-6,TRBV4-3,few,15,.,CASSQAGLGANVLTF,TGCGCCAGCAGCCAAGCTGGGTTAGGGGCCAACGTCCTGACTTTC
TRBJ2-2,TRBV5-4,few,17,TRBD2,CASSYVRGTSGDGELFF,TGTGCCAGCAGCTACGTAAGAGGGACTAGCGGCGACGGGGAGCTGTTTTTT
TRBJ1-5,TRBV10-3,many,13,.,CAISWDGNQPQHF,TGTGCCATCAGCTGGGACGGGAATCAGCCCCAGCATTTT
TRBJ2-1,TRBV20-1,.,18,TRBD2,CSARDDLGLAGPWNEQFF,TGCAGTGCTAGAGATGACTTGGGACTAGCGGGGCCCTGGAATGAGCAGTTCTTC
TRBJ2-2,TRBV29-1,.,19,.,CSAAPRMKRKGVRTGELFF,TGCAGCGCCGCTCCCCGAATGAAGCGGAAGGGAGTTAGGACCGGGGAGCTGTTTTTT
TRBJ1-1,TRBV29-1,.,13,.,CSVLVGQNTEAFF,TGCAGCGTTTTGGTGGGCCAGAACACTGAAGCTTTCTTT
TRBJ2-4,TRBV3-1,.,19,.,CASSQNPSGEYLAKNSQYF,TGTGCCAGCAGCCAAAACCCCAGTGGCGAATATCTAGCCAAAAACAGTCAGTACTTC
TRBJ1-5,TRBV20-1,many,14,.,CSARSDRASGPQHF,TGCAGTGCTAGATCCGACCGGGCATCGGGGCCCCAGCATTTT
TRBJ2-6,TRBV6-1,.,14,.,CASISRSGANVLTF,TGTGCCAGCATCAGCCGCTCTGGGGCCAACGTCCTGACTTTC
TRBJ2-3,TRBV4-3,.,17,.,CASSQDSTSRGTDTQYF,TGCGCCAGCAGCCAAGATAGTACTAGCCGGGGCACAGATACGCAGTATTTT
TRBJ2-3,TRBV7-9,.,15,TRBD1,CASSSPGQGAYTQYF,TGTGCCAGCAGCTCCCCGGGACAGGGGGCTTATACGCAGTATTTT
TRBJ2-2,TRBV12-5,.,17,TRBD1,CASGPNSGTGFTGELFF,TGTGCTAGTGGTCCTAACTCCGGGACAGGGTTTACCGGGGAGCTGTTTTTT
TRBJ1-1,TRBV20-1,.,14,TRBD1,CSAAGQETNTEAFF,TGCAGTGCGGCGGGACAGGAAACGAACACTGAAGCTTTCTTT
TRBJ1-5,TRBV6-1,few,15,.,CASSEAGGDLSPQHF,TGTGCCAGCAGTGAAGCTGGAGGAGACCTCAGTCCCCAGCATTTT
TRBJ2-4,TRBV20-1,many,13,.,CSASPGTPNIQYF,TGCAGTGCGAGTCCCGGGACTCCAAACATTCAGTACTTC
TRBJ2-5,TRBV11-2,many,12,.,CASSFSWETQYF,TGTGCCAGCAGCTTCTCTTGGGAGACCCAGTACTTC
TRBJ2-7,TRBV6-5,.,13,.,CASKLGRNYEQYF,TGTGCCAGCAAGTTAGGCCGCAACTACGAGCAGTACTTC
TRBJ2-2,TRBV7-2,.,15,.,CASSLVAGRTGELFF,TGTGCCAGCAGCTTAGTGGCAGGGCGGACCGGGGAGCTGTTTTTT
TRBJ2-1,TRBV12-3/TRBV12-4,many,15,.,CASSSAGQSYNEQFF,TGTGCCAGCAGTTCGGCGGGACAGTCCTACAATGAGCAGTTCTTC
TRBJ1-1,TRBV5-1,few,16,.,CASSLSFRPPGTEAFF,TGCGCCAGCAGCTTGTCATTCCGTCCCCCAGGCACTGAAGCTTTCTTT
TRBJ2-5,TRBV5-1,many,11,.,CASSLTETQYF,TGCGCCAGCAGCTTAACAGAGACCCAGTACTTC
TRBJ2-7,TRBV5-1,few,16,TRBD2,CASSRGLAGAFGEQYF,TGCGCCAGCAGCCGTGGACTAGCGGGAGCATTCGGCGAGCAGTACTTC
TRBJ2-2,TRBV6-2/TRBV6-3,.,17,.,CASSPLGRPSNTGELFF,TGTGCCAGCAGCCCTTTAGGACGGCCTTCGAACACCGGGGAGCTGTTTTTT
TRBJ2-1,TRBV3-1,many,16,.,CASSQGRLALYNEQFF,TGTGCCAGCAGCCAAGGTCGCCTAGCGCTATACAATGAGCAGTTCTTC